This T cell receptor beta chain was sequenced in a study of shared clonotypes between healthy human individuals. Study-level information: There were three CD4 naive, three CD4 memory, two CD8 naive and one CD8 memory plates per donor. The study, taken as a whole, reports: Larger richness was generally estimated for naive than memory subsets.

Germline assignment: CDR1 SGHTA and CDR2 FQGNSA. Deletions cut 3 bases from V and 4 bases from J, with 7 bases between. CDR3 length: 12 amino acids. Evenly divided among several immunoSEQ plates was the genomic DNA of each subset. On sorted subsets, replicate PCRs used 200 to 250 ng DNA, or about 30,000 T cell genomes. TCRdb's copy holds only in-frame clones and misses some; the assay was immunoSEQ multiplex PCR. The table includes around 1.5 million clones, 98% detected once. Of note for this clone: Its antigen is not identified.

The receptor was isolated from a man in his thirties or forties in good health. The sequenced sample consisted of naive CD4+ T cells sorted from blood. As to subset: CD45RA+ positively selected. The chain joins TRBV7-2 to TRBJ2-7, with a weak D call TRBD1 (5 bases). The DNA of the CDR3 is TGTGCCAGCAGCTTCGACAGATACGAGCAGTACTTC. Protein product: CASSFDRYEQYF.